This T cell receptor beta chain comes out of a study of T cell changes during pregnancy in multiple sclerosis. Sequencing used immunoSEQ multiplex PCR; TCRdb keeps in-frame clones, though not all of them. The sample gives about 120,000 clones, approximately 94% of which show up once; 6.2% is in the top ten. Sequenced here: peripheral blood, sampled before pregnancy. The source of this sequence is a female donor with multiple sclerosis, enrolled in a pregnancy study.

Written as DNA, the CDR3 is TGTGCCAGCAGCCCTCGGACAGGGGCCTACGAGCAGTACTTC. This sequence encodes CASSPRTGAYEQYF. The chain joins TRBV7-3 to TRBJ2-7; 9 bases are shared with TRBD1. The ends lost 5 bases at V and 2 bases at J; junction bases unmatched: 4. The CDR3 loop spans 14 amino acids. CDR1 is SGHTA and CDR2 is FQGTGA in the germline V gene.